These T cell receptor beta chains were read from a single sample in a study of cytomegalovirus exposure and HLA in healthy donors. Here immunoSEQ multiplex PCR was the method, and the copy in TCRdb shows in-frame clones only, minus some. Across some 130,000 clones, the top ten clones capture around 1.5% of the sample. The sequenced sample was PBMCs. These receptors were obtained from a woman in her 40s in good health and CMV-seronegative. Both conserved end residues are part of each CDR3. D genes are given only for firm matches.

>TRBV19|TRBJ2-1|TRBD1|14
CASSSMRTGVEQFF
TGTGCCAGTAGTTCGATGAGGACAGGGGTTGAGCAGTTCTTC
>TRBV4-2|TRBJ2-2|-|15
CASSPVASLTGELFF
TGTGCCAGCAGCCCGGTGGCTAGCTTGACCGGGGAGCTGTTTTTT
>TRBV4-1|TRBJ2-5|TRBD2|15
CASSQESGGWETQYF
TGCGCCAGCAGCCAGGAAAGCGGGGGTTGGGAGACCCAGTACTTC
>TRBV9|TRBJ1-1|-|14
CASSVEPLSTEAFF
TGTGCCAGCAGCGTAGAACCTCTCAGCACTGAAGCTTTCTTT
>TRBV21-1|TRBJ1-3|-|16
CASSMGHSFSGNTIYF
TGTGCCAGCAGCATGGGACATTCATTCTCTGGAAACACCATATATTTT
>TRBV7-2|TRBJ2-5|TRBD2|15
CASSLEIAGQKTQYF
TGTGCCAGCAGCTTAGAGATAGCGGGGCAGAAGACCCAGTACTTC
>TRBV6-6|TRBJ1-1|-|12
CASSPQGTEAFF
TGTGCCAGCAGCCCCCAGGGGACTGAAGCTTTCTTT
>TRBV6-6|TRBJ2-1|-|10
CALSGNEQFF
TGTGCCCTTTCGGGGAATGAGCAGTTCTTC
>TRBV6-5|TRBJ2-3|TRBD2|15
CASSYSGGGVDTQYF
TGTGCCAGCAGTTACTCAGGCGGGGGGGTAGATACGCAGTATTTT
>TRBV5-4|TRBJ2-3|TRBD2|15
CASMLSGAPRGTQYF
TGTGCCAGCATGCTTAGCGGGGCCCCGCGGGGCACGCAGTATTTT
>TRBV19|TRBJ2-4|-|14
CASSTDIAKNIQYF
TGTGCCAGTAGTACAGACATAGCCAAAAACATTCAGTACTTC
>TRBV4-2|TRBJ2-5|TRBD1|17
CASSQDPTGQGAETQYF
TGTGCCAGCAGCCAAGATCCCACGGGACAGGGAGCAGAGACCCAGTACTTC
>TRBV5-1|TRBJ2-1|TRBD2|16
CASSLGWTSVSNEQFF
TGCGCCAGCAGCTTGGGGTGGACTAGCGTGTCAAATGAGCAGTTCTTC
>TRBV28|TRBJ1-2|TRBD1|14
CASALGQGRYGYTF
TGTGCCAGTGCACTGGGACAGGGCCGCTATGGCTACACCTTC
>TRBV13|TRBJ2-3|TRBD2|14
CASSSSGATDTQYF
TGTGCCAGCAGCTCTAGCGGGGCCACAGATACGCAGTATTTT
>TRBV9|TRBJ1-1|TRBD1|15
CASSATDRVNTEAFF
TGTGCCAGCAGCGCAACTGACAGGGTGAACACTGAAGCTTTCTTT
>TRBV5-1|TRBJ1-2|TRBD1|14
CASSVAGQSYGYTF
TGCGCCAGCAGCGTTGCGGGACAGAGTTATGGCTACACCTTC
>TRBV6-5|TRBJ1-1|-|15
CASSNQGLVNTEAFF
TGTGCCAGCAGTAATCAGGGTCTTGTGAACACTGAAGCTTTCTTT
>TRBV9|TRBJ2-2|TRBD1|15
CASSPGQGAAGELFF
TGTGCCAGCAGCCCAGGACAGGGGGCGGCCGGGGAGCTGTTTTTT
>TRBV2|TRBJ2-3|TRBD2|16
CASSPERGGLTDTQYF
TGTGCCAGCAGTCCAGAGCGGGGGGGCCTAACAGATACGCAGTATTTT
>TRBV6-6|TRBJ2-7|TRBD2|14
CASSYQAGAYEQYF
TGTGCCAGCAGTTACCAAGCGGGGGCCTATGAGCAGTACTTC
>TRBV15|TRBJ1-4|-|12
CATSRGQGKLFF
TGTGCCACCAGCAGAGGTCAGGGAAAACTGTTTTTT
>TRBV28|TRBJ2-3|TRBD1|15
CASSLGGQGTDTQYF
TGTGCCAGCAGTCTGGGCGGACAGGGCACAGATACGCAGTATTTT
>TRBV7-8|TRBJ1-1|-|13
CASSYSLNTEAFF
TGTGCCAGCAGCTATTCTCTGAACACTGAAGCTTTCTTT
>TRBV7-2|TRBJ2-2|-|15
CASSHPTGNTGELFF
TGTGCCAGCAGCCATCCGACGGGGAACACCGGGGAGCTGTTTTTT
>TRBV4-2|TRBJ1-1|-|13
CASSQALGTTAFF
TGTGCCAGCAGCCAAGCGTTAGGGACAACCGCTTTCTTT
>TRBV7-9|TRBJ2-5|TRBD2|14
CASSLLAGTGTQYF
TGTGCCAGCAGCTTATTAGCGGGTACGGGGACCCAGTACTTC
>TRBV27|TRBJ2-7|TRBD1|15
CASTKIPGQGAKEYF
TGTGCCAGCACCAAAATTCCCGGACAGGGGGCTAAGGAGTACTTC
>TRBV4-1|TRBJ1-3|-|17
CASSPHPAGDSGNTIYF
TGCGCCAGCAGCCCCCATCCGGCCGGGGACTCTGGAAACACCATATATTTT
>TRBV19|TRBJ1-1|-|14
CASSIDLLGGEAFF
TGTGCCAGTAGTATAGATCTCCTTGGCGGTGAAGCTTTCTTT
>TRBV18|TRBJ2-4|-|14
CASSQNLAKNIQYF
TGTGCCAGCTCGCAGAATTTAGCCAAAAACATTCAGTACTTC
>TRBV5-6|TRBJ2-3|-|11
CASSRTDTQYF
TGTGCCAGCAGCCGGACAGATACGCAGTATTTT
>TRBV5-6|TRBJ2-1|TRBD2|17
CASSLGTSVYTYNEQFF
TGTGCCAGCAGCTTAGGTACTAGCGTTTATACCTACAATGAGCAGTTCTTC
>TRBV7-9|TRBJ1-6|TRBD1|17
CASSPATGPSYNSPLHF
TGTGCCAGCAGCCCAGCGACAGGGCCCTCCTATAATTCACCCCTCCACTTT
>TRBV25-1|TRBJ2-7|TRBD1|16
CASSEWTGGFPGEQYF
TGTGCCAGCAGTGAATGGACAGGGGGTTTCCCCGGAGAGCAGTACTTC
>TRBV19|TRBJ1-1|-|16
CASSDPPRISNTEAFF
TGTGCCAGTAGTGATCCCCCGAGGATATCGAACACTGAAGCTTTCTTT
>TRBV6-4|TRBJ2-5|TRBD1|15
CASSAPGQGEKTQYF
TGTGCCAGCAGTGCCCCGGGACAGGGGGAAAAGACCCAGTACTTC
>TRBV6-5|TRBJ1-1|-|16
CASSYSLGWQNTEAFF
TGTGCCAGCAGTTACTCTCTAGGCTGGCAAAACACTGAAGCTTTCTTT
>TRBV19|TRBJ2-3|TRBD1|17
CASSILRTGMREDTQYF
TGTGCCAGTAGTATTCTCCGGACAGGGATGAGGGAGGATACGCAGTATTTT
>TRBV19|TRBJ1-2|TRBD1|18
CASSLSTGTGGSNYGYTF
TGTGCCAGTAGTCTATCGACCGGGACAGGGGGCTCGAACTATGGCTACACCTTC
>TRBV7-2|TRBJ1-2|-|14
CASNDGGSNYGYTF
TGTGCCAGCAACGATGGAGGGAGTAACTATGGCTACACCTTC
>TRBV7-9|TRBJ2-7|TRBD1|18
CASSLGAGGGQGNYEQYF
TGTGCCAGCAGCTTAGGTGCCGGGGGTGGACAGGGGAACTACGAGCAGTACTTC
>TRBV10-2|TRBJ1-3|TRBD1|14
CASSLDRDVNTIYF
TGCGCCAGCAGTCTGGACAGGGATGTAAACACCATATATTTT
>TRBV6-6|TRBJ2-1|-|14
CATLLRGGRNEQFF
TGTGCCACCTTGCTTAGGGGGGGCCGAAATGAGCAGTTCTTC
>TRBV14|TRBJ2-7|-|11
CASSHSYEQYF
TGTGCCAGCAGCCACAGCTACGAGCAGTACTTC
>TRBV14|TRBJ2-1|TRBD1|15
CASSKGQGRNNEQFF
TGTGCCAGCAGCAAGGGACAGGGGAGGAACAATGAGCAGTTCTTC
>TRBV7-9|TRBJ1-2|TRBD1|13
CASRDRTNYGYTF
TGTGCCAGCCGGGACAGAACTAACTATGGCTACACCTTC
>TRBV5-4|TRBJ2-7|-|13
CASSFGFQSEQYF
TGTGCCAGCAGCTTCGGGTTTCAGTCCGAGCAGTACTTC
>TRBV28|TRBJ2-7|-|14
CASSLQGRAYEQYF
TGTGCCAGCAGTTTGCAGGGTAGGGCCTACGAGCAGTACTTC
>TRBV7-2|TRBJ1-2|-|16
CASSLDIDRTGYGYTF
TGTGCCAGCAGCTTAGATATCGACAGGACTGGCTATGGCTACACCTTC
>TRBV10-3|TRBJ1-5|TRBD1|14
CAISRDRGNQPQHF
TGTGCCATCAGCCGGGACAGGGGCAATCAGCCCCAGCATTTT
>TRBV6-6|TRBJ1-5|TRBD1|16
CASRRGQGESNQPQHF
TGTGCCAGCAGACGCGGACAGGGGGAAAGCAATCAGCCCCAGCATTTT
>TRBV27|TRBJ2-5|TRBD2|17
CASSLREPSGLGKTQYF
TGTGCCAGCAGTTTACGGGAGCCTAGCGGTTTGGGAAAGACCCAGTACTTC